This is a list of T cell receptor beta chains from one sample in a study of shared clonotypes between healthy human individuals. Assay: immunoSEQ multiplex PCR; the TCRdb copy retains only in-frame clones and omits some. Among about 960,000 clones listed, around 80% were seen once. The sample taken for sequencing was memory CD4+ T cells sorted from blood. These receptors originate from a man younger than 35 in good health. Both conserved end residues are part of each CDR3. The D gene is left open where the match is weak. The size entry is marked missing in some rows and otherwise reads once, few, many or a size class.

clone_size,j_call,d_call,v_call,cdr3_aa,cdr3_nt
-,TRBJ2-5,TRBD1,TRBV7-7,CASSPQGAGQETQYF,TGTGCTAGCAGCCCTCAGGGGGCGGGCCAAGAGACCCAGTACTTC
-,TRBJ2-7,-,TRBV7-9,CASSLGVASVAYEQYF,TGTGCCAGCAGCTTAGGAGTCGCTAGCGTGGCCTACGAGCAGTACTTC
-,TRBJ1-1,-,TRBV18,CASSPGGGRTEAFF,TGTGCCAGCTCACCTGGGGGGGGCAGGACTGAAGCTTTCTTT
-,TRBJ1-2,TRBD1,TRBV19,CASSTGQGANYGYTF,TGTGCCAGTAGTACGGGACAGGGAGCTAACTATGGCTACACCTTC
-,TRBJ2-1,-,TRBV30,CAWSVRRGAGNEQFF,TGTGCCTGGAGTGTACGCCGGGGGGCTGGGAATGAGCAGTTCTTC
-,TRBJ2-1,-,TRBV11-2,CASSWTGTLSKFF,TGTGCCAGCAGCTGGACCGGGACTCTCAGTAAGTTCTTC
few,TRBJ1-1,TRBD1,TRBV18,CASSPTSTGPNTEAFF,TGTGCCAGCTCACCGACCTCGACAGGGCCTAACACTGAAGCTTTCTTT
-,TRBJ1-3,-,TRBV18,CASSYGQLSGNTIYF,TGTGCCAGCTCATACGGACAGCTCTCTGGAAACACCATATATTTT
-,TRBJ2-1,TRBD2,TRBV11-3,CASSSLREAGEQFF,TGTGCCAGCAGCTCACTGCGGGAGGCTGGGGAGCAGTTCTTC
-,TRBJ1-4,-,TRBV27,CASSVLRDLNEKLFF,TGTGCCAGCAGTGTACTCAGGGATCTTAATGAAAAACTGTTTTTT